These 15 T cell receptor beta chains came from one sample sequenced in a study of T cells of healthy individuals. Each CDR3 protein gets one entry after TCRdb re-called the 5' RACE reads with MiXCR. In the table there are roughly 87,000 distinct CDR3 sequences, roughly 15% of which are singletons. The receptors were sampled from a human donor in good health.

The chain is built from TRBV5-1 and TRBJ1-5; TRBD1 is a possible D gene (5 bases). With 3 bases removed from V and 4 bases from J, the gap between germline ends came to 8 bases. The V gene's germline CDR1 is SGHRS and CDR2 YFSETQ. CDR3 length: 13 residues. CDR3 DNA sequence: TGCGCCAGCAGCTCAGGGCAGAATCAGCCCCAGCATTTT. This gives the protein CASSSGQNQPQHF.

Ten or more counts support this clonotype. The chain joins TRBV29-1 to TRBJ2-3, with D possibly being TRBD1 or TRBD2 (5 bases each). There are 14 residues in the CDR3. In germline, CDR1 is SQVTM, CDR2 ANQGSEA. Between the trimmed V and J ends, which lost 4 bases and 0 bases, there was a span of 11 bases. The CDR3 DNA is TGCAGCGTTGGGGGACCGCTTAGCACAGATACGCAGTATTTT. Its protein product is CSVGGPLSTDTQYF.

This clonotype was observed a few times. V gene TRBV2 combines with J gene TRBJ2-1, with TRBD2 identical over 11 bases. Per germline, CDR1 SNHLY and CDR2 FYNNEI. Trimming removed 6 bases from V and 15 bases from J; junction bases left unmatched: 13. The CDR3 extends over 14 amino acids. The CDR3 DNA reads TGTGCCAGCAGCCCACTAGCGGGAGAGGGGAGGCGGTTCTTC. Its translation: CASSPLAGEGRRFF.

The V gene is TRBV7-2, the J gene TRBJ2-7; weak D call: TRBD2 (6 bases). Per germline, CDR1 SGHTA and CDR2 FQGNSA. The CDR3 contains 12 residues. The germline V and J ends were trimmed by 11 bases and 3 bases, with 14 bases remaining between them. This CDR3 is CACETGDYEQYF. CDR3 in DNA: TGTGCCTGCGAGACGGGGGACTACGAGCAGTACTTC.

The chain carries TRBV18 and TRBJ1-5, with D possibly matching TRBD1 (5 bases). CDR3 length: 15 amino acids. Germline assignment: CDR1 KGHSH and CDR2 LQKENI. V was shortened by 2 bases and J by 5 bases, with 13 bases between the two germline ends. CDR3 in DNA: TGTGCCAGCTCACCAGGCTGGGGAGGGGATCAGCCCCAGCATTTT. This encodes CASSPGWGGDQPQHF.

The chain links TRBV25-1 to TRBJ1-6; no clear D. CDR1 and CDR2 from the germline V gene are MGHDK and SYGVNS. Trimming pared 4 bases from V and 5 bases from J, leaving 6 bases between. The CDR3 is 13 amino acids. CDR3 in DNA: TGTGCCAGCAGTGTCAGCAATAATTCACCCCTCCACTTT. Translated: CASSVSNNSPLHF.

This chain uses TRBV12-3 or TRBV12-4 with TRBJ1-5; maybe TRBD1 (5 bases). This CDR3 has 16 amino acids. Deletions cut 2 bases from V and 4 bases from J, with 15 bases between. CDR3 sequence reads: CASSLFAGQGNQPQHF. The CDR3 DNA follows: TGTGCCAGCAGTTTATTCGCTGGGCAGGGTAATCAGCCCCAGCATTTT.

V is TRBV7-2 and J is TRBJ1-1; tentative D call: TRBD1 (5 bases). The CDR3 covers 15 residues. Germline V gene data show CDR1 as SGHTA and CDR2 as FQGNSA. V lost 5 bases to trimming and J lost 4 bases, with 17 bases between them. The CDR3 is CASSIKGGASTEAFF. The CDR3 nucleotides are TGTGCCAGCAGCATAAAAGGCGGGGCGAGCACTGAAGCTTTCTTT.

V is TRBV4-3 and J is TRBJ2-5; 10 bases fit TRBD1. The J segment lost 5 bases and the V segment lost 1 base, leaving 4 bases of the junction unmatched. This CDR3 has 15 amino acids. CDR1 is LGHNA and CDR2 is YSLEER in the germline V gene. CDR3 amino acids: CASSQGGQGFETQYF. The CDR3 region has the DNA TGCGCCAGCAGCCAAGGGGGACAGGGGTTCGAGACCCAGTACTTC.

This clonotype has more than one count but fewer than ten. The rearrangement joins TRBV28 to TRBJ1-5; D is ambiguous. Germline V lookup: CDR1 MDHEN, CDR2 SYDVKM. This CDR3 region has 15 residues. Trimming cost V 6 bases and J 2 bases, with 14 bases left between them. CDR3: CASSSPAVGNQPQHF. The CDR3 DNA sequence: TGTGCCAGCAGCTCCCCGGCGGTGGGCAATCAGCCCCAGCATTTT.

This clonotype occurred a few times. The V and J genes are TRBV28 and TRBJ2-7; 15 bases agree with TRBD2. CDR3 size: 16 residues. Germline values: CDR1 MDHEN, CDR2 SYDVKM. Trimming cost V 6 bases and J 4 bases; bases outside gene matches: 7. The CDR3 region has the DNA TGTGCCAGCAGCACGGGACTAGCGGGGGGAAGATACGAGCAGTACTTC. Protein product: CASSTGLAGGRYEQYF.

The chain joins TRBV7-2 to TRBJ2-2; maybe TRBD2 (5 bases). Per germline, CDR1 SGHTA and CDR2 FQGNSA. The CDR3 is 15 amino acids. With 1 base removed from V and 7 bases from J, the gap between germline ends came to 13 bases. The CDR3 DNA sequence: TGTGCCAGCAGCTTAGTTACGGGAACGGTCGGGGAGCTGTTTTTT. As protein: CASSLVTGTVGELFF.

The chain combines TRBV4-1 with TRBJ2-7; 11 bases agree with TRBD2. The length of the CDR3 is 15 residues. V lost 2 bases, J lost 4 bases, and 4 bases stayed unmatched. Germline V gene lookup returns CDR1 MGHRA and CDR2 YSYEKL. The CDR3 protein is CASSQLRTSGYEQYF. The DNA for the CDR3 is TGCGCCAGCAGCCAACTACGGACTAGCGGGTACGAGCAGTACTTC.

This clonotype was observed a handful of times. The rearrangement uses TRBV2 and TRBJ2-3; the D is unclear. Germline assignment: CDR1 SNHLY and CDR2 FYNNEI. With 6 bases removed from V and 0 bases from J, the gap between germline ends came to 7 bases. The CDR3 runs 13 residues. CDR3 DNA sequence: TGTGCCAGCAGAGCTGGTAGCACAGATACGCAGTATTTT. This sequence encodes CASRAGSTDTQYF.

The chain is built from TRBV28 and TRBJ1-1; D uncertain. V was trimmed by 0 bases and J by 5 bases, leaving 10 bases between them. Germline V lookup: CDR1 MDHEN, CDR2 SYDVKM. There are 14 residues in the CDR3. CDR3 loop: CASSLWESKTEAFF. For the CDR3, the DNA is TGTGCCAGCAGTTTATGGGAGTCAAAAACTGAAGCTTTCTTT.